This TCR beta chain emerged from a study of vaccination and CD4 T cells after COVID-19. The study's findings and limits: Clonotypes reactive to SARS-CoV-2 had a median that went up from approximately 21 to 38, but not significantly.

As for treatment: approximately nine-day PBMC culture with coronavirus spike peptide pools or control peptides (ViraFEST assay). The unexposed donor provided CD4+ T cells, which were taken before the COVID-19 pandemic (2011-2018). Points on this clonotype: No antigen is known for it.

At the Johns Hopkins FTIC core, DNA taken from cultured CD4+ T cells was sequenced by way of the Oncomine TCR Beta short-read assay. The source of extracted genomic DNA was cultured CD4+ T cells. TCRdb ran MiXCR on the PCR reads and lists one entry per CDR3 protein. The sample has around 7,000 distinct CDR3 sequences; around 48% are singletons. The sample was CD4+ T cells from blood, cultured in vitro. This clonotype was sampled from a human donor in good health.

CDR3 region: CASSLVQGATGSPLHF. CDR3 DNA: TGTGCCAGCAGCTTAGTACAGGGAGCAACTGGTTCACCCCTCCACTTT. The genes are TRBV11-2 and TRBJ1-6; tentative D call: TRBD1 (6 bases). Germline assignment: CDR1 SGHAT and CDR2 FQNNGV. CDR3 length equals 16 residues. The V end was cut by 1 base, the J end by 9 bases, with 16 bases between. Complete variable domain (other parts from reference TRBV11-2 and TRBJ1-6): EAGVAQSPRYKIIEKRQSVAFWCNPISGHATLYWYQQILGQGPKLLIQFQNNGVVDDSQLPKDRFSAERLKGVDSTLKIQPAKLEDSAVYLCASSLVQGATGSPLHFGNGTRLTVT.